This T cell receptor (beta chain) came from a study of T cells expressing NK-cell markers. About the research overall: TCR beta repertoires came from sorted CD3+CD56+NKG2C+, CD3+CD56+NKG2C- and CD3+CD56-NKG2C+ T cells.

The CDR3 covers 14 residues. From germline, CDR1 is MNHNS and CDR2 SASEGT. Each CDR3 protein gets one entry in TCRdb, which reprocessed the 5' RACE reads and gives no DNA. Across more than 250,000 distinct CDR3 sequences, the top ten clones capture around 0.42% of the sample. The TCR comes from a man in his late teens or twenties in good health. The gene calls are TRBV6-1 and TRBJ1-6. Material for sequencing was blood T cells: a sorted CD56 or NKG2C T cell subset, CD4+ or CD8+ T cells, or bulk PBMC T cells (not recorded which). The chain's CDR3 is CASSPAGRNSPLHF.